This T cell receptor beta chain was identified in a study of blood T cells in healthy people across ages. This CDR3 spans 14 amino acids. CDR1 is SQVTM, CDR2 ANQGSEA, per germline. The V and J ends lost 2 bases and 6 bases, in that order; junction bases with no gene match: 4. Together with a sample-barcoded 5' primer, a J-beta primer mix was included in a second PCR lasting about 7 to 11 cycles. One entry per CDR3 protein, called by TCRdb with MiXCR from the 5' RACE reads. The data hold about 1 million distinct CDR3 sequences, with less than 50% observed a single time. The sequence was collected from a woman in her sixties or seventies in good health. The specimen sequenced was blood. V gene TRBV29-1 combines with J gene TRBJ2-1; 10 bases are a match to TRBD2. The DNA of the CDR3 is TGCAGCGTTGAACCTAGCGGGAGAGGCAATGAGCAGTTCTTC. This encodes CSVEPSGRGNEQFF.